One sample yielded the 7 T cell receptor beta chains listed below, sequenced in a study of blood T cells in healthy people across ages. Then a second PCR, running roughly 6 to 12 cycles, was carried out with a sample-barcoded 5' primer and a J-beta primer mix. TCRdb re-derived calls from the 5' RACE reads in MiXCR, one entry per CDR3 protein. The sample carries approximately 1,700,000 distinct CDR3 sequences, roughly 43% recorded once. The material sequenced was blood. All receptors derive from a human donor in good health.

This sequence joins TRBV12-3 or TRBV12-4 and TRBJ2-1, with no clear D. Trimming left V 7 bases short and J 8 bases short, with 9 bases between. The CDR3 spans 11 residues. CDR3 in DNA: TGTGCCAGCACCACCCTCTATGAGCAGTTCTTC. Translated: CASTTLYEQFF.

This clonotype has just a few counts. The rearrangement links TRBV29-1 to TRBJ1-1; D is undetermined. The germline CDR1 and CDR2 sequences are SQVTM and ANQGSEA. CDR3 length equals 13 residues. Trimming pared 1 base from V and 11 bases from J, leaving 17 bases between. DNA for the CDR3: TGCAGCGTTGAAGTGTCCGGGAATGCGGATGCTTTCTTT. This translates into CSVEVSGNADAFF.

Concerning this clonotype itself: The junction departs from the called germline gene at one end, perhaps through a read error. The rearrangement joins TRBV6-2 or TRBV6-3 to TRBJ1-2; the D is unclear. CDR3 length: 13 residues. Germline lookup yields CDR1 MNHEY and CDR2 SVGEGT. The DNA of the CDR3 is TGTGTCAGCAGTTACGGGTCCAACTATGGCTACACCTTC. It codes for CVSSYGSNYGYTF.

This clonotype was counted between two and nine times. The chain employs TRBV20-1 and TRBJ2-4; 8 bases agree with TRBD1. After removal of 3 bases from V and 13 bases from J, the junction contained 11 bases not matched to a gene. The CDR3 is made up of 13 amino acids. Germline-derived CDR1 and CDR2 are DFQATT and SNEGSKA (reference sequence). Written as DNA, the CDR3 is TGCAGTGCTAGTGGGACAGGTTTGGGGGAGCAGTACTTC. Protein sequence: CSASGTGLGEQYF.

The chain carries TRBV11-3 and TRBJ2-6, with 9 bases aligning to TRBD1. V lost 6 bases, J lost 4 bases, and 7 bases stayed unmatched. This CDR3 contains 16 residues. Germline values: CDR1 SGHNT, CDR2 YENEEA. CDR3 nucleotides: TGTGCCAGCAGACGAGGACAGGGGACCGGGGCCAACGTCCTGACTTTC. It encodes CASRRGQGTGANVLTF.

The chain couples TRBV6-6 to TRBJ2-5; possible D gene TRBD2, 7 bases. The germline CDR1 and CDR2 sequences are MNHNY and SVGAGI (reference sequence). The CDR3 is 14 residues long. The ends were cut back, 10 bases at V and 5 bases at J, with 20 bases in the middle. The CDR3 sequence is CATAPGGGRETQYF. The CDR3 DNA reads as TGTGCCACCGCACCCGGCGGGGGCCGGGAGACCCAGTACTTC.

This chain joins TRBV28 and TRBJ2-4; 7 bases align to TRBD1. CDR1 MDHEN and CDR2 SYDVKM come from the germline V gene. The junction had 11 bases not matched to a gene; V was cut back by 5 bases and J by 13 bases. This CDR3 region has 13 residues. Here the CDR3 reads CASSPGQLVVQYF. The CDR3 DNA follows: TGTGCCAGCAGTCCGGGACAGCTCGTCGTGCAGTACTTC.